This entry features one T cell receptor beta chain sequence. Antigen: not known. The source of the sample is a study of identifying expanded T cells in peripheral blood. The CDR3 length is 14 residues. Germline assignment: CDR1 SGHVS and CDR2 FNYEAQ. The ends were cut back, 6 bases at V and 4 bases at J, with 13 bases in the middle. Sequencing used immunoSEQ multiplex PCR; TCRdb keeps in-frame clones, though not all of them. The sample includes around 130,000 clones, roughly 90% of them seen just once. General study findings and limits: Two-week clone count variance significantly increased as total template count grew.

Sequencing used blood. The rearrangement joins TRBV7-6 to TRBJ1-5, with a tentative D call TRBD1 (5 bases). This TCR was sampled from a person aged 18-70 years in good health. The CDR3 sequence is CASSAGGGNQPQHF. CDR3 coding DNA: TGTGCCAGCAGTGCGGGGGGGGGAAATCAGCCCCAGCATTTT.